This T cell receptor (beta chain) was identified in a study of lung T cells in sarcoidosis with Löfgren's syndrome. Study in general: Repertoire analyses centered on Löfgren's syndrome patients. Whole-study results and caveats: These T cells possibly recognize a putative, unidentified sarcoidosis-associated antigen. Versus controls, Löfgren's syndrome patients reportedly showed TRAV12-1 and TRBV2 as most expanded. Shared TRAV12-1 and TRBV2 CDR3 motifs were reported across several patients.

This CDR3 comprises 14 residues. Germline CDR1 MNHNS, CDR2 SASEGT. TCRdb re-called the reads through MiXCR, storing one row per CDR3 protein. This table has 2,000 to 3,000 distinct CDR3 sequences, about 21% appearing once. This clonotype occurred a few times. Its specificity is not known. This may stem from a read error, because a much larger clone lies one nucleotide away. The sample was CD4+ T cells from bronchoalveolar lavage. The chain employs TRBV6-1 and TRBJ1-4; unclear D gene. This TCR was sampled from a human donor with sarcoidosis (Löfgren's syndrome or another form), or a control subject (not recorded which). The CDR3 DNA is TGTGCCAGCCGGGTTGGCGGTAGCAATGAAGAACTGTTTTTT. As protein: CASRVGGSNEELFF.